This T cell receptor (beta chain) was obtained from a study of T-cell memory formation after mild COVID-19. In TCRdb, the 5' RACE reads were re-called with MiXCR into one record per CDR3 protein. The data hold under 550,000 distinct CDR3 sequences, with approximately 18% observed a single time. The CDR3 spans 15 residues. Trimming pared 4 bases from V and 7 bases from J, leaving 20 bases between. Germline assignment: CDR1 SGHDT and CDR2 YYEEEE. This clonotype has a handful of counts. The source material was PBMCs or a T cell subset sorted from them (not recorded which). The TCR sequence derives from an adult woman who had mild COVID-19 (a few samples of this study predate the infection). Cell type and time point are not known. The chain links TRBV5-6 to TRBJ2-5; D may correspond to TRBD1 or TRBD2 (5 bases each). This CDR3 reads CASSAPRGTHGTQYF. The DNA of the CDR3 is TGTGCCAGCAGCGCCCCCCGAGGGACCCACGGGACCCAGTACTTC.